A single sample is the source of the 24 T cell receptor beta chains below, sequenced in a study of T cell changes during pregnancy in multiple sclerosis. TCRdb keeps only in-frame clones here, not all; method: immunoSEQ multiplex PCR. The sample lists 75,000 to 80,000 clones; approximately 90% were seen once. Here the sequenced sample was peripheral blood, taken before pregnancy. The receptors here all came from a female donor with multiple sclerosis, enrolled in a pregnancy study.

J is TRBJ1-2 and V is TRBV4-3; tentatively, D is TRBD1 (5 bases). Trimming pared 2 bases from V and 4 bases from J, leaving 14 bases between. The length of the CDR3 is 15 residues. CDR1 LGHNA and CDR2 YSLEER come from the germline V gene. CDR3 sequence (DNA): TGCGCCAGCAGCCAATCGACAGTGCCCCTCTATGGCTACACCTTC. Protein: CASSQSTVPLYGYTF.

V is TRBV30 and J is TRBJ2-3; D is unresolved. Germline V gives CDR1 GTSNPN, CDR2 SVGIG (reference sequence). The germline V and J ends were trimmed by 1 base and 6 bases, with 8 bases remaining between them. The CDR3 spans 12 residues. The CDR3 region has the DNA TGTGCCTGGAGTGACGCGCGGGATACGCAGTATTTT. This codes for CAWSDARDTQYF.

The chain carries TRBV4-2 and TRBJ1-2; D might be TRBD1 (6 bases). V was clipped by 1 base and J by 4 bases, with 13 bases between them. The CDR3 is 15 residues long. The V gene's germline CDR1 is LGHNA and CDR2 YNFKEQ. The CDR3 sequence is CASSQASGEGYGYTF. The CDR3 bases are TGTGCCAGCAGCCAAGCATCAGGGGAGGGCTATGGCTACACCTTC.

The J gene is TRBJ2-3, the V gene TRBV28, with 9 bases lining up with TRBD2. Germline trimming cut 5 bases from V and 0 bases from J; bases unmatched to any gene: 6. Germline values: CDR1 MDHEN, CDR2 SYDVKM. The CDR3 extends over 16 amino acids. For the CDR3, the DNA is TGTGCCAGCAGTAGCCCGCGGGGGGGAAGCACAGATACGCAGTATTTT. Residues: CASSSPRGGSTDTQYF.

The V call is TRBV5-5, the J call TRBJ1-3, with 7 bases matching TRBD1. CDR3 size: 17 residues. CDR1 is SGHKS, CDR2 YYEKEE, per germline (reference sequence). Germline trimming cut 1 base from V and 0 bases from J; bases unmatched to any gene: 7. The CDR3 reads CASSLSPGQTSGNTIYF. CDR3 in DNA: TGTGCCAGCAGCTTGTCTCCGGGACAGACCTCTGGAAACACCATATATTTT.

The chain is built from TRBV18 and TRBJ2-3; TRBD2 agrees at 10 bases. Losses at the gene ends were 8 bases for V and 8 bases for J; bases not matched to a gene: 22. This CDR3 comprises 18 residues. The germline CDR1 and CDR2 sequences are KGHSH and LQKENI. This CDR3 is CASHQRTFLAGAGITQYF. The CDR3 nucleotides read TGTGCCAGCCATCAAAGGACCTTTCTAGCGGGGGCAGGAATTACGCAGTATTTT.

V is TRBV7-2 and J is TRBJ2-1; the match to TRBD2 covers 7 bases. The V segment lost 5 bases and the J segment 2 bases; nucleotides outside the gene matches: 12. The CDR3 consists of 17 residues. Germline-derived CDR1 and CDR2 are SGHTA and FQGNSA. The CDR3 protein is CASSPAVGGFAYNEQFF. The CDR3 bases are TGTGCCAGCAGCCCCGCAGTCGGGGGGTTCGCCTACAATGAGCAGTTCTTC.

CDR3 DNA sequence: TGTGCCAGCAGCTTGGGGGGGAAGTACACTGAAGCTTTCTTT. Its protein is CASSLGGKYTEAFF. This chain links TRBV7-3 with TRBJ1-1, with a tentative D call TRBD1 (5 bases). Germline CDR1 is SGHTA and CDR2 is FQGTGA. The CDR3 spans 14 residues. Trimming left V 3 bases short and J 3 bases short, with 11 bases between.

This chain connects TRBV13 to TRBJ2-2; 10 bases line up with TRBD1. The CDR3 length is 16 residues. In germline, CDR1 is PRHDT, CDR2 FYEKMQ (reference sequence). V was clipped by 5 bases and J by 7 bases; unmatched bases: 10. The CDR3 nucleotides are TGTGCCAGCAGCCCATGGGGACAGGGGATTAACGGGGAGCTGTTTTTT. It codes for CASSPWGQGINGELFF.

The chain uses TRBV28 and TRBJ1-2; D is perhaps TRBD1 (5 bases). Germline V CDR1 and CDR2: MDHEN, SYDVKM. Trimming left V 5 bases short and J 2 bases short, with 6 bases between. CDR3 size: 12 residues. CDR3 DNA sequence: TGTGCCAGCAGTCGGACAAACTATGGCTACACCTTC. Residues: CASSRTNYGYTF.

The chain recombines TRBV2 with TRBJ2-5; 10 positions agree with TRBD2. The V segment lost 2 bases and the J segment 0 bases; nucleotides outside the gene matches: 3. The V gene's germline CDR1 is SNHLY and CDR2 FYNNEI. CDR3 length: 16 amino acids. The CDR3 loop is CASSELTSGYQETQYF. The CDR3 DNA reads as TGTGCCAGCAGTGAATTGACTAGCGGGTACCAAGAGACCCAGTACTTC. Supplemented by reference TRBV2 and TRBJ2-5, the full variable domain reads EPEVTQTPSHQVTQMGQEVILRCVPISNHLYFYWYRQILGQKVEFLVSFYNNEISEKSEIFDDQFSVERPDGSNFTLKIRSTKLEDSAMYFCASSELTSGYQETQYFGPGTRLLVL.

The J gene is TRBJ2-5, the V gene TRBV19, with D possibly being TRBD2 (6 bases). Trimming took 0 bases from V and 1 from J, leaving 15 bases between them. The V gene's germline CDR1 is LNHDA and CDR2 SQIVND (reference sequence). This CDR3 region has 17 residues. The CDR3 coding sequence is TGTGCCAGTAGTATAGAAGGGGCGCGGGGTTTCCAAGAGACCCAGTACTTC. The encoded protein is CASSIEGARGFQETQYF.

J is TRBJ2-3 and V is TRBV27; D is ambiguous. The V gene's germline CDR1 is MNHEY and CDR2 SMNVEV (reference sequence). Trimming removed 5 bases from V and 5 bases from J, with 11 bases in between. This CDR3 region has 13 residues. The CDR3 bases are TGTGCCAGCAGTCTGATCCCCAGAGATACGCAGTATTTT. Its protein product is CASSLIPRDTQYF.

V is TRBV7-9 and J is TRBJ2-1; 8 bases agree with TRBD1. The CDR3 has 11 residues. V lost 5 bases, J lost 15 bases, and 6 bases stayed unmatched. The germline gives CDR1 SEHNR, CDR2 FQNEAQ (reference sequence). DNA for the CDR3: TGTGCCAGCAGCCCTGGACAGGGACGGTTCTTC. It translates to CASSPGQGRFF.

This clone was detected only once. The CDR3 protein is CASSQDPRNYGYTF. The CDR3 bases are TGCGCCAGCAGCCAAGATCCCAGGAACTATGGCTACACCTTC. This sequence joins TRBV4-3 and TRBJ1-2; D is undetermined. V was clipped by 0 bases and J by 2 bases, with 7 bases between them. From germline, CDR1 is LGHNA and CDR2 YSLEER. The CDR3 extends over 14 amino acids.

The chain employs TRBV11-2 and TRBJ2-1, with TRBD2 matching 12 bases. V trimming: 5 bases; J trimming: 4 bases; junction bases outside the gene matches: 3. CDR1 SGHAT and CDR2 FQNNGV come from the germline V gene. This CDR3 is built from 15 residues. The CDR3 is CASSGGLAGYNEQFF. CDR3 nucleotide sequence: TGTGCCAGCAGCGGGGGACTAGCGGGTTACAATGAGCAGTTCTTC.

The chain employs TRBV6-5 and TRBJ1-1; the D gene is possibly TRBD1 (5 bases). Germline lookup yields CDR1 MNHEY and CDR2 SVGAGI. This CDR3 contains 13 residues. Trimming stripped 8 bases from V and 11 bases from J, with 21 bases between. The CDR3 loop reads CASRSLLAGEAFF. As DNA, the CDR3 is TGTGCCAGCCGAAGTCTCCTGGCGGGGGAGGCTTTCTTT.

The J gene is TRBJ1-6, the V gene TRBV27; 8 positions match TRBD1. With V trimmed by 7 bases and J by 7 bases, 3 bases remained unmatched. Germline V lookup: CDR1 MNHEY, CDR2 SMNVEV (reference sequence). This CDR3 is 13 amino acids long. CDR3 amino acids: CASKQGGNSPLHF. CDR3 in DNA: TGTGCCAGCAAACAGGGGGGAAATTCACCCCTCCACTTT.

V gene TRBV4-2 combines with J gene TRBJ2-4, with 12 nucleotides matching TRBD1. The CDR3 is 18 amino acids. Trimming removed 0 bases from V and 2 bases from J; junction bases left unmatched: 5. CDR1 LGHNA and CDR2 YNFKEQ come from the germline V gene. The CDR3 nucleotides read TGTGCCAGCAGCCAAGAAGGTAGGGACAGGGGGCCCAAAAACATTCAGTACTTC. This codes for CASSQEGRDRGPKNIQYF.

This CDR3 reads CASSVVPQAYGYTF. For the CDR3, the DNA is TGTGCCAGCAGCGTGGTTCCCCAAGCGTACGGCTACACCTTC. V gene TRBV9 combines with J gene TRBJ1-2; D is ambiguous. Germline values: CDR1 SGDLS, CDR2 YYNGEE. With 2 bases removed from V and 8 bases from J, the gap between germline ends came to 16 bases. The CDR3 runs to 14 residues.

The chain joins TRBV18 to TRBJ2-2, with 11 positions matching TRBD1. This CDR3 comprises 15 residues. Germline V gene sequence: CDR1 KGHSH, CDR2 LQKENI. V lost 6 bases to trimming and J lost 7 bases; unmatched junction nucleotides: 7. In DNA form, the CDR3 reads TGTGCCAGCTCTTTCGGACAGGGGGCTTTCGGGGAGCTGTTTTTT. Protein: CASSFGQGAFGELFF.

The rearrangement links TRBV19 to TRBJ1-5; D may be TRBD1 (5 bases). The CDR3 runs to 13 residues. Trimming left V 9 bases short and J 5 bases short, with 14 bases between. Germline V gene lookup returns CDR1 LNHDA and CDR2 SQIVND (reference sequence). CDR3 sequence reads: CASQDRSYQPQHF. As DNA, the CDR3 is TGTGCCAGCCAAGACAGATCTTATCAGCCCCAGCATTTT.

The table lists this clone with a few counts. The gene calls are TRBV7-8 and TRBJ1-6; D possibly corresponds to TRBD1 (6 bases). There are 13 residues in the CDR3. The V gene's germline CDR1 is SGHVS and CDR2 FQNEAQ. V was pared by 4 bases and J by 5 bases, with 6 bases between. The CDR3 bases are TGTGCCAGCAGCTGGACAGATAATTCACCCCTCCACTTT. It encodes CASSWTDNSPLHF. The variable domain in full, completed from reference TRBV7-8 and TRBJ1-6, reads GAGVSQSPRYKVAKRGQDVALRCDPISGHVSLFWYQQALGQGPEFLTYFQNEAQLDKSGLPSDRFFAERPEGSVSTLKIQRTQQEDSAVYLCASSWTDNSPLHFGNGTRLTVT.

This chain connects TRBV5-1 to TRBJ2-7; 8 bases match TRBD1. This CDR3 spans 14 amino acids. V shed 1 base, J shed 5 bases, and the junction held 5 bases outside the gene matches. CDR1 is SGHRS, CDR2 YFSETQ, per germline. CDR3 residues: CASSLKGQDDEQYF. CDR3 in DNA: TGCGCCAGCAGCTTGAAGGGACAGGACGACGAGCAGTACTTC.